This T cell receptor beta chain was identified in a study of Graves' ophthalmopathy and Graves' hyperthyroidism. Amplification of the TCR beta CDR3 regions used RNA transcripts (as template). RT-PCR in the first round used HTBI primers; a second-round multiplex PCR followed. TCRdb analysed the multiplex PCR reads with MiXCR anew, one entry per CDR3 protein. This sample has 450,000 to 600,000 distinct CDR3 sequences, with under 45% found just once. Notes on this clonotype: The antigen is not known.

Study results and limitations: Sensitivity of about 90% and specificity of less than 82% were achieved when a 13-signature model separated ophthalmopathy from stable hyperthyroidism.

The CDR3 consists of 15 residues. Germline V lookup: CDR1 SGHRS, CDR2 YFSETQ. This sequence originates from an adult man with Graves' hyperthyroidism. The chain employs TRBV5-1 and TRBJ2-7, with 11 bases matching TRBD2. The J call may be incorrect, as the DNA end agrees better with TRBJ2-1. Sequencing was carried out using peripheral blood or thyroid tissue (not recorded which). The CDR3 sequence is CASSVTSGIGNEQFF. The CDR3, as DNA: TGCGCCAGCAGCGTGACTAGCGGGATAGGAAATGAGCAGTTCTTC.